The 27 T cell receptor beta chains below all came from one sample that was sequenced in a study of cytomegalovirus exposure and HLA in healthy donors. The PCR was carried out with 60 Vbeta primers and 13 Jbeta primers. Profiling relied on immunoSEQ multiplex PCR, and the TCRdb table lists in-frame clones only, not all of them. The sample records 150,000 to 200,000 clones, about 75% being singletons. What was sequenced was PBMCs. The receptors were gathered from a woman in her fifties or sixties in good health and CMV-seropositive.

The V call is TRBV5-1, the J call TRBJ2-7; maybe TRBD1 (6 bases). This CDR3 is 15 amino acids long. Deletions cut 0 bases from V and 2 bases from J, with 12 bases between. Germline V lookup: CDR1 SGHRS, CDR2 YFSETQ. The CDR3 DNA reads TGCGCCAGCAGCTTGGTTTCAGGGGAGACCTACGAGCAGTACTTC. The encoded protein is CASSLVSGETYEQYF.

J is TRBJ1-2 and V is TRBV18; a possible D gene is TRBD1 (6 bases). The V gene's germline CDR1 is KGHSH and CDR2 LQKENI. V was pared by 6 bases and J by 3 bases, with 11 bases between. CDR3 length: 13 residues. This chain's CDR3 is CASSSGVDYGYTF. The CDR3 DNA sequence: TGTGCCAGCTCCTCAGGGGTCGACTATGGCTACACCTTC.

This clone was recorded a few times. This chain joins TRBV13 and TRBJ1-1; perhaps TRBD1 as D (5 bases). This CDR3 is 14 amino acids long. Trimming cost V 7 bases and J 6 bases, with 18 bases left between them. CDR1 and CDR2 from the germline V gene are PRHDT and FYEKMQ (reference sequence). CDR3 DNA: TGTGCCAGCACCGAACGAGGACGGGGGGCTGAAGCTTTCTTT. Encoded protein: CASTERGRGAEAFF.

For the CDR3, the DNA is TGTGCCAGCAGCCCCTCCCGGGTCCCTAATTCACCCCTCCACTTT. It translates to CASSPSRVPNSPLHF. V is TRBV7-9 and J is TRBJ1-6; D gene unclear. Trimming pared 5 bases from V and 6 bases from J, leaving 14 bases between. Germline V CDR1 and CDR2: SEHNR, FQNEAQ (reference sequence). This CDR3 has 15 amino acids.

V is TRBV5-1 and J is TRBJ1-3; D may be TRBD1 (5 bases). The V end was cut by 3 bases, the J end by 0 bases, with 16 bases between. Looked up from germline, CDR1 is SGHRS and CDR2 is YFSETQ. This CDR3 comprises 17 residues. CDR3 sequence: CASSSGPAGVSGNTIYF. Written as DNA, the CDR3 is TGCGCCAGCAGCTCAGGGCCCGCAGGCGTCTCTGGAAACACCATATATTTT. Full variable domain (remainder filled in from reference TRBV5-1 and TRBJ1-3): KAGVTQTPRYLIKTRGQQVTLSCSPISGHRSVSWYQQTPGQGLQFLFEYFSETQRNKGNFPGRFSGRQFSNSRSEMNVSTLELGDSALYLCASSSGPAGVSGNTIYFGEGSWLTVV.

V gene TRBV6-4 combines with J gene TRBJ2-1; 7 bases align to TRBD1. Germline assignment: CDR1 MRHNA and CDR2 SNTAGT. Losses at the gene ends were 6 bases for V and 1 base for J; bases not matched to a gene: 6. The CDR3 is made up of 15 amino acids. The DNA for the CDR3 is TGTGCCAGCAGCCCTGAACAGGGGTCCTACAATGAGCAGTTCTTC. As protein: CASSPEQGSYNEQFF.

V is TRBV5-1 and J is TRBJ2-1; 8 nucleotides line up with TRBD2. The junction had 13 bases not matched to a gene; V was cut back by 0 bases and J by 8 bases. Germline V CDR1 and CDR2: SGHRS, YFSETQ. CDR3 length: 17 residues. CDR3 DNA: TGCGCCAGCAGCTTGGGGGGTTGGGGAGCGGGGGACGATGAGCAGTTCTTC. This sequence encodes CASSLGGWGAGDDEQFF. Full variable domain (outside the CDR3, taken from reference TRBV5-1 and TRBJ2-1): KAGVTQTPRYLIKTRGQQVTLSCSPISGHRSVSWYQQTPGQGLQFLFEYFSETQRNKGNFPGRFSGRQFSNSRSEMNVSTLELGDSALYLCASSLGGWGAGDDEQFFGPGTRLTVL.

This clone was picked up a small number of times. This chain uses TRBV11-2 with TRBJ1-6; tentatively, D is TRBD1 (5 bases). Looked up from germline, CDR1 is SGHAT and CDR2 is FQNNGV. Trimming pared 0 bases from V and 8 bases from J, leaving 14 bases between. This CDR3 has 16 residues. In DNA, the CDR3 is TGTGCCAGCAGCTTAGACCGGGGGTTTAGTTATTCACCCCTCCACTTT. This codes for CASSLDRGFSYSPLHF. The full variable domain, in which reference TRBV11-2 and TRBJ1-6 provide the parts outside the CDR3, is EAGVAQSPRYKIIEKRQSVAFWCNPISGHATLYWYQQILGQGPKLLIQFQNNGVVDDSQLPKDRFSAERLKGVDSTLKIQPAKLEDSAVYLCASSLDRGFSYSPLHFGNGTRLTVT.

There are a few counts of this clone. CDR3: CASSSIGQGVYGYTF. The CDR3 DNA reads TGTGCCAGCAGCTCGATAGGACAGGGGGTATATGGCTACACCTTC. This chain links TRBV4-2 with TRBJ1-2, with TRBD1 matching over 10 bases. The germline V gene encodes CDR1 LGHNA and CDR2 YNFKEQ. CDR3 size: 15 residues. With V trimmed by 5 bases and J by 5 bases, 8 bases remained unmatched.

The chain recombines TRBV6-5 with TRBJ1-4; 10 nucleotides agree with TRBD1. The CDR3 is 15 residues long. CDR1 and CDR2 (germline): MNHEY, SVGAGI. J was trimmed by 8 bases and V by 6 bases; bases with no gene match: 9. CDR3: CASRALTGGAEKLFF. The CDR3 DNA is TGTGCCAGCAGAGCCCTGACAGGGGGCGCGGAAAAACTGTTTTTT.

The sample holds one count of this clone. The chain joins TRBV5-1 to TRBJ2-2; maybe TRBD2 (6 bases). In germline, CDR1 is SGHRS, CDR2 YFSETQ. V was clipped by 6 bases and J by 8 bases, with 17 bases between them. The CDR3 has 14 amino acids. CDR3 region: CASMERTGVGELFF. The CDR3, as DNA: TGCGCCAGCATGGAAAGGACGGGAGTGGGGGAGCTGTTTTTT.

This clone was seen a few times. DNA for the CDR3: TGTGCCAGCAGCGGTTCTTCAGGGGGAACTGAAGCTTTCTTT. It encodes CASSGSSGGTEAFF. This chain links TRBV9 with TRBJ1-1; TRBD1 aligns across 7 bases. V lost 3 bases, J lost 5 bases, and 7 bases stayed unmatched. Germline lookup yields CDR1 SGDLS and CDR2 YYNGEE. The CDR3 covers 14 residues. The full variable domain, in which reference TRBV9 and TRBJ1-1 provide the parts outside the CDR3, is DSGVTQTPKHLITATGQRVTLRCSPRSGDLSVYWYQQSLDQGLQFLIQYYNGEERAKGNILERFSAQQFPDLHSELNLSSLELGDSALYFCASSGSSGGTEAFFGQGTRLTVV.

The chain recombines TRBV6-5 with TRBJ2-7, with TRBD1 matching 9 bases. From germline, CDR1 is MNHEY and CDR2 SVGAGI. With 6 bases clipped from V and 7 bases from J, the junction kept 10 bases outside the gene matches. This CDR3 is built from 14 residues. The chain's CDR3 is CASRQTGQGGEQYF. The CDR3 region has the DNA TGTGCCAGCAGACAGACGGGACAGGGTGGAGAGCAGTACTTC.

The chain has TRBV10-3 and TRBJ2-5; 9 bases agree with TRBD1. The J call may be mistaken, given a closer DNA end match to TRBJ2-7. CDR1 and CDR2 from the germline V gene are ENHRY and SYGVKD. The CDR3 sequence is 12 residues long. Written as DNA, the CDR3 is TGTGCCATCGGGGACAGGGAACACGAGCAGTACTTC. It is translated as CAIGDREHEQYF.

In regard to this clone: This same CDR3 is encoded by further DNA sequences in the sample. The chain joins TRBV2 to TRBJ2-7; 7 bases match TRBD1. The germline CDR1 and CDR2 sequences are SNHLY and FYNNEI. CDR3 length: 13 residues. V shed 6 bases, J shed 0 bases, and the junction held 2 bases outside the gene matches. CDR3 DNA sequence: TGTGCCAGCAGCGGGGACAGCTCCTACGAGCAGTACTTC. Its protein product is CASSGDSSYEQYF.

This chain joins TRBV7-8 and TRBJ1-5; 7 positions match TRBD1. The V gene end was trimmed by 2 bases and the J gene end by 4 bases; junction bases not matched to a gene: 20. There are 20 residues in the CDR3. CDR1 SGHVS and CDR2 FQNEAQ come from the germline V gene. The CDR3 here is CASSLFWLGDPGQINQPQHF. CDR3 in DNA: TGTGCCAGCAGCTTATTCTGGCTTGGGGACCCGGGACAGATAAATCAGCCCCAGCATTTT.

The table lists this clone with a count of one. The DNA for the CDR3 is TGCGCCAGCAGCGTACAGGGAATAGGGTCCTACGAGCAGTACTTC. It encodes CASSVQGIGSYEQYF. This rearrangement joins TRBV5-1 to TRBJ2-5; possibly TRBD1 for D (6 bases). The J call may be faulty, since TRBJ2-7 better matches the DNA end. The CDR3 is 15 amino acids. The germline CDR1 and CDR2 sequences are SGHRS and YFSETQ.

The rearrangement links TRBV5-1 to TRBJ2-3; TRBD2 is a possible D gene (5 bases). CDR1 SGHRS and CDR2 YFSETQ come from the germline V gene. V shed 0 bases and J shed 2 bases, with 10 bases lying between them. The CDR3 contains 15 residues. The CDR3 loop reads CASSLAPGSTDTQYF. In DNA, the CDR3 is TGCGCCAGCAGCTTGGCCCCGGGGTCCACAGATACGCAGTATTTT. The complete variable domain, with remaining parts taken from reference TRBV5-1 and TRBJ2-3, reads KAGVTQTPRYLIKTRGQQVTLSCSPISGHRSVSWYQQTPGQGLQFLFEYFSETQRNKGNFPGRFSGRQFSNSRSEMNVSTLELGDSALYLCASSLAPGSTDTQYFGPGTRLTVL.

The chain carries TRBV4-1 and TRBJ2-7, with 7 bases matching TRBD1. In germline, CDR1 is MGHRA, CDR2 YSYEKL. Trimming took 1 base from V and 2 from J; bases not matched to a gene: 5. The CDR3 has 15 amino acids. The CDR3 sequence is CASSQAGTVPYEQYF. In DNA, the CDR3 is TGCGCCAGCAGCCAAGCGGGGACAGTCCCCTACGAGCAGTACTTC.

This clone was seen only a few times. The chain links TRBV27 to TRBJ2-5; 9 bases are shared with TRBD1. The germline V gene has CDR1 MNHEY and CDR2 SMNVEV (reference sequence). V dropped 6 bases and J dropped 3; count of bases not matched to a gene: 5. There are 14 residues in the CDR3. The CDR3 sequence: CASSTTGGEETQYF. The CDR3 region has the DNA TGTGCCAGCAGCACCACAGGGGGCGAAGAGACCCAGTACTTC.

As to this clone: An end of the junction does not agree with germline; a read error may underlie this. The CDR3 loop reads CSVEDRGTEAFF. For the CDR3, the DNA is TGCAGCGTCGAAGACCGGGGGACTGAAGCTTTCTTT. The chain combines TRBV29-1 with TRBJ1-1, with D maybe TRBD1 (5 bases). Germline V gives CDR1 SQVTM, CDR2 ANQGSEA. CDR3 size: 12 residues. The whole variable domain, filled in from reference TRBV29-1 and TRBJ1-1, reads SAVISQKPSRDICQRGTSLTIQCQVDSQVTMMFWYRQQPGQSLTLIATANQGSEATYESGFVIDKFPISRPNLTFSTLTVSNMSPEDSSIYLCSVEDRGTEAFFGQGTRLTVV.

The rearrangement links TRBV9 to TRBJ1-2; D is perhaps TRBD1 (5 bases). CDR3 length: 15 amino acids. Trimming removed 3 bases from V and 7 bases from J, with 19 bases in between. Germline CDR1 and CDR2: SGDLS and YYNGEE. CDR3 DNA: TGTGCCAGCAGCGGTCCCAATGGAGGGGCAGCTGGCTACACCTTC. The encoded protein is CASSGPNGGAAGYTF.

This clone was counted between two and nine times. CDR3: CASSQEFLLVNLGYTF. CDR3 in DNA: TGCGCCAGCAGCCAGGAGTTTCTTCTTGTCAATCTGGGCTACACCTTC. The rearrangement uses TRBV4-1 and TRBJ1-2; no firm D call. CDR1 and CDR2 from the germline V gene are MGHRA and YSYEKL. The CDR3 length is 16 residues. V shed 3 bases and J shed 8 bases, with 22 bases lying between them.

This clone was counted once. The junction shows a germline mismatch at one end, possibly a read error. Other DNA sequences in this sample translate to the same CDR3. The CDR3 nucleotides read TGCGCTAGCAGCTTGTCCCCAGGGGGTGATTCACCCCTCCACTTT. Its protein product is CASSLSPGGDSPLHF. This chain uses TRBV5-1 with TRBJ1-6; 7 bases agree with TRBD1. Germline V CDR1 and CDR2: SGHRS, YFSETQ. This CDR3 has 15 amino acids.

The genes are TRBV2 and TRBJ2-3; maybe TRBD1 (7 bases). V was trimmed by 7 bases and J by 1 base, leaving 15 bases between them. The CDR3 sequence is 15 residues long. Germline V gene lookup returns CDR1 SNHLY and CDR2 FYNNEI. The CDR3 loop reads CASMGRRGGTDTQYF. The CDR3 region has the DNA TGTGCCAGCATGGGCCGCAGGGGGGGCACAGATACGCAGTATTTT.

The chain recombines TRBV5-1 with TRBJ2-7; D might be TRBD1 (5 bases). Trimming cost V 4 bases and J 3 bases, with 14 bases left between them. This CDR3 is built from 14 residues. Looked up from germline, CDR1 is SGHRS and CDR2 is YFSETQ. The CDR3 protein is CASSATGTSYEQYF. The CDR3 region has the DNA TGCGCCAGCAGCGCAACAGGTACAAGCTACGAGCAGTACTTC. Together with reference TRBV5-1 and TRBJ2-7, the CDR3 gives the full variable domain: KAGVTQTPRYLIKTRGQQVTLSCSPISGHRSVSWYQQTPGQGLQFLFEYFSETQRNKGNFPGRFSGRQFSNSRSEMNVSTLELGDSALYLCASSATGTSYEQYFGPGTRLTVT.

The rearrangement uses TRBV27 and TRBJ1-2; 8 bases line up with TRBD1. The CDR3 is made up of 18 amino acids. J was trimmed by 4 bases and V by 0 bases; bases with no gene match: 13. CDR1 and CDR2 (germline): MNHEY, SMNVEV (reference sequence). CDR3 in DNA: TGTGCCAGCAGTTTATCGATCGCCCGGACAGGGATGGGCTATGGCTACACCTTC. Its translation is CASSLSIARTGMGYGYTF.